This T cell receptor beta chain was sequenced in a study of response to subunit inactivated influenza vaccine. Study-wide findings and caveats: It was suggested by the authors that few new T cells are recruited by each seasonal influenza vaccination.

About this clonotype: Its antigen is as yet unknown.

TCRdb ran MiXCR on the RT-PCR reads and lists one entry per CDR3 protein. The sample holds 170,000 or so distinct CDR3 sequences, roughly 10% seen once. V was pared by 0 bases and J by 7 bases, with 6 bases of the junction left unmatched. Germline V gene sequence: CDR1 MNHEY, CDR2 SMNVEV (reference sequence). There are 16 residues in the CDR3. Sequenced material: CD8+ T cells sorted from PBMCs, taken less than 30 months after vaccination. The source of this sequence is a man in his fifties or sixties who received an inactivated influenza vaccine. The V gene is TRBV27, the J gene TRBJ1-4; 9 positions agree with TRBD1. CDR3 bases: TGTGCCAGCAGTTTATCGGCGGGACAGGGAAGTGAAAAACTGTTTTTT. Translation: CASSLSAGQGSEKLFF. The complete variable domain, with remaining parts taken from reference TRBV27 and TRBJ1-4, reads EAQVTQNPRYLITVTGKKLTVTCSQNMNHEYMSWYRQDPGLGLRQIYYSMNVEVTDKGDVPEGYKVSRKEKRNFPLILESPSPNQTSLYFCASSLSAGQGSEKLFFGSGTQLSVL.